Below are 31 T cell receptor beta chains sequenced from a single sample in a study of beta chain features in type 1 diabetes. No antigen has been assigned to these receptors. The entirety of the isolated RNA underwent reverse transcription, so expressed TCRB transcripts were sequenced. The method was immunoSEQ multiplex PCR; TCRdb's version includes in-frame clones alone and lacks a portion of them. The repertoire holds about 53,000 clones, under 75% seen once, with 0.25% to 0.35% in the top ten. Study-level results: Type 1 diabetes patients had moderately but significantly shorter TCRB CDR3s in all four CD4+ subsets.

The specimen was stem cell memory CD4+ T cells from blood. The receptors were sampled from a woman aged 25 to 45 with type 1 diabetes.

The V call is TRBV2, the J call TRBJ2-1; D is possibly TRBD1 (5 bases). CDR1 is SNHLY, CDR2 FYNNEI, per germline. Deletions cut 2 bases from V and 3 bases from J, with 11 bases between. The CDR3 has 15 amino acids. The CDR3 protein is CASSETGPRYNEQFF. For the CDR3, the DNA is TGTGCCAGCAGTGAAACAGGACCCCGCTACAATGAGCAGTTCTTC. Full variable domain (outside the CDR3, taken from reference TRBV2 and TRBJ2-1): EPEVTQTPSHQVTQMGQEVILRCVPISNHLYFYWYRQILGQKVEFLVSFYNNEISEKSEIFDDQFSVERPDGSNFTLKIRSTKLEDSAMYFCASSETGPRYNEQFFGPGTRLTVL.

The chain carries TRBV11-1 and TRBJ2-1; 10 bases align to TRBD2. In germline, CDR1 is SGHAT, CDR2 FQDESV (reference sequence). The V and J ends lost 7 bases and 6 bases, in that order; junction bases with no gene match: 12. The CDR3 length is 16 residues. CDR3 in amino acids: CASTRRSSGGFNEQFF. The CDR3 coding sequence is TGTGCCAGCACCCGTCGGTCTAGCGGGGGATTCAATGAGCAGTTCTTC.

The V and J genes are TRBV10-2 and TRBJ2-2; TRBD2 aligns across 8 bases. The V segment lost 2 bases and the J segment 4 bases; nucleotides outside the gene matches: 12. CDR3 size: 18 residues. The germline CDR1 and CDR2 sequences are WSHSY and SAAADI. As DNA, the CDR3 is TGCGCCAGCAGTGAGATGGCGGGAGGCCTGGGAGTCACCGGGGAGCTGTTTTTT. It encodes CASSEMAGGLGVTGELFF.

This clone was recorded a few times. The chain combines TRBV25-1 with TRBJ2-4; a weak D match, TRBD1 (6 bases). Looked up from germline, CDR1 is MGHDK and CDR2 is SYGVNS. This CDR3 region has 13 residues. Trimming took off 8 bases at V and 9 bases at J, with 17 bases between the two ends. For the CDR3, the DNA is TGTGCCAGCGAGTCTACAGGGCGCGGCATTCAGTACTTC. It specifies CASESTGRGIQYF.

V and J are TRBV4-1 and TRBJ1-1, with TRBD1 identical over 7 bases. With 5 bases clipped from V and 0 bases from J, the junction kept 3 bases outside the gene matches. This CDR3 is 14 amino acids long. Germline-derived CDR1 and CDR2 are MGHRA and YSYEKL. CDR3 in DNA: TGCGCCAGCAGCGACAGGGCAATGAACACTGAAGCTTTCTTT. Encoded protein: CASSDRAMNTEAFF.

The chain links TRBV14 to TRBJ2-2, with D possibly matching TRBD1 (6 bases). This CDR3 is 16 amino acids long. CDR1 is SGHDN, CDR2 FVKESK, per germline. V was clipped by 7 bases and J by 3 bases, with 18 bases between them. The CDR3 is CASTSIRGADTGELFF. In DNA form, the CDR3 reads TGTGCCAGCACTAGTATCAGGGGCGCGGACACCGGGGAGCTGTTTTTT.

The chain employs TRBV30 and TRBJ2-2; D is possibly TRBD2 (5 bases). CDR1 and CDR2 (germline): GTSNPN, SVGIG (reference sequence). Trimming took off 4 bases at V and 4 bases at J, with 13 bases between the two ends. This CDR3 comprises 14 residues. The CDR3 region is CAWKRDSITGELFF. CDR3 sequence (DNA): TGTGCCTGGAAACGGGATAGTATCACCGGGGAGCTGTTTTTT.

The chain employs TRBV29-1 and TRBJ1-3; no firm D call. Germline lookup yields CDR1 SQVTM and CDR2 ANQGSEA. Trimming pared 4 bases from V and 0 bases from J, leaving 7 bases between. The CDR3 covers 13 residues. The CDR3 DNA sequence: TGCAGCGTTGTTCGGGACTCTGGAAACACCATATATTTT. Its translation is CSVVRDSGNTIYF.

The chain employs TRBV30 and TRBJ1-1, with 7 bases matching TRBD1. V trimming: 3 bases; J trimming: 1 base; junction bases outside the gene matches: 2. CDR3 size: 13 residues. Germline V gene data show CDR1 as GTSNPN and CDR2 as SVGIG (reference sequence). CDR3 sequence reads: CAWRRTGNTEAFF. As DNA, the CDR3 is TGTGCCTGGAGGCGGACAGGGAACACTGAAGCTTTCTTT. Using reference TRBV30 and TRBJ1-1 for the parts outside the CDR3, the full variable domain is SQTIHQWPATLVQPVGSPLSLECTVEGTSNPNLYWYRQAAGRGLQLLFYSVGIGQISSEVPQNLSASRPQDRQFILSSKKLLLSDSGFYLCAWRRTGNTEAFFGQGTRLTVV.

This clone came up a few times. V gene TRBV5-6 combines with J gene TRBJ2-7; 7 bases match TRBD2. The CDR3 sequence is 15 residues long. V lost 4 bases, J lost 3 bases, and 10 bases stayed unmatched. Germline lookup yields CDR1 SGHDT and CDR2 YYEEEE. The CDR3: CASSRAQAGNYEQYF. The CDR3 bases are TGTGCCAGCAGCCGGGCTCAAGCGGGGAACTACGAGCAGTACTTC.

The chain links TRBV7-3 to TRBJ2-5; a weak D match, TRBD1 (5 bases). Gene TRBJ2-7 matches the end of the DNA better, so the J call may be wrong. This CDR3 has 13 amino acids. Germline CDR1 reads SGHTA; CDR2 reads FQGTGA. The CDR3 DNA follows: TGTGCCAGCAGCTTCCAGGGAAGCCACGAGCAGTACTTC. Translated, it gives CASSFQGSHEQYF.

This clone showed up just a few times. The CDR3 DNA reads TGTGCCAGCAGCCAAGGGACCCCGGGACAGGGTCCCCTTAACTATGGCTACACCTTC. This codes for CASSQGTPGQGPLNYGYTF. V is TRBV4-2 and J is TRBJ1-2, with 9 bases that match TRBD1. CDR1 and CDR2 (germline): LGHNA, YNFKEQ. V gave up 1 base and J gave up 1 base; unmatched junction bases: 13. The CDR3 runs 19 residues.

This clone was observed a handful of times. V and J are TRBV28 and TRBJ2-4; D is unclear. CDR3 length: 14 amino acids. V was shortened by 2 bases and J by 4 bases, with 9 bases between the two germline ends. Germline assignment: CDR1 MDHEN and CDR2 SYDVKM. The CDR3 spells CASSLIGGKNIQYF. For the CDR3, the DNA is TGTGCCAGCAGTTTAATCGGCGGAAAAAACATTCAGTACTTC.

The sample holds a few counts of this clone. The chain couples TRBV7-2 to TRBJ2-3; no reliable D call. V lost 2 bases and J lost 3, with 15 bases in between. The germline V gene encodes CDR1 SGHTA and CDR2 FQGNSA. CDR3 size: 16 residues. CDR3 DNA: TGTGCCAGCAGCTTAATTTCCGGTTGGTCAACAGATACGCAGTATTTT. This gives the protein CASSLISGWSTDTQYF. The whole variable domain, remainder taken from reference TRBV7-2 and TRBJ2-3, is GAGVSQSPSNKVTEKGKDVELRCDPISGHTALYWYRQSLGQGLEFLIYFQGNSAPDKSGLPSDRFSAERTGGSVSTLTIQRTQQEDSAVYLCASSLISGWSTDTQYFGPGTRLTVL.

V gene TRBV2 combines with J gene TRBJ1-5; 11 nucleotides line up with TRBD1. The CDR3 has 16 residues. J lost 6 bases, V lost 1 base, and 5 bases had no gene match. Germline-derived CDR1 and CDR2 are SNHLY and FYNNEI. The CDR3 nucleotides are TGTGCCAGCAGTGAAGATTGGACAGGGGGCCTTCAGCCCCAGCATTTT. This translates into CASSEDWTGGLQPQHF.

The chain carries TRBV30 and TRBJ2-5; D is uncertain. CDR1 and CDR2 from the germline V gene are GTSNPN and SVGIG (reference sequence). V was pared by 1 base and J by 2 bases, with 8 bases between. The CDR3 has 13 amino acids. Written as DNA, the CDR3 is TGTGCCTGGAGTGGAGCTTCACAAGAGACCCAGTACTTC. Amino acid sequence: CAWSGASQETQYF.

The chain joins TRBV11-2 to TRBJ1-5, with a possible D match to TRBD1 (6 bases). V was pared by 6 bases and J by 1 base, with 13 bases between. This CDR3 comprises 15 residues. Germline CDR1 reads SGHAT; CDR2 reads FQNNGV. In DNA form, the CDR3 reads TGTGCCAGCAGTCGTACAGGGCAGAGCAATCAGCCCCAGCATTTT. This codes for CASSRTGQSNQPQHF.

In regard to this clone: The sample contains more than one DNA sequence encoding this CDR3. This sequence joins TRBV7-2 and TRBJ2-7, with D possibly matching TRBD2 (6 bases). Trimming stripped 5 bases from V and 1 base from J, with 9 bases between. The germline V gene encodes CDR1 SGHTA and CDR2 FQGNSA. This CDR3 has 13 residues. The CDR3 DNA reads TGTGCCAGCAGCCCCCGGGGGTCCTACGAGCAGTACTTC. Amino acids: CASSPRGSYEQYF.

The chain recombines TRBV6-5 with TRBJ1-4; possible D gene TRBD1, 6 bases. The CDR3 runs to 14 residues. Deletions cut 5 bases from V and 11 bases from J, with 18 bases between. The germline V gene encodes CDR1 MNHEY and CDR2 SVGAGI. CDR3 bases: TGTGCCAGCAGTATGACAGGACGAATGAGGAAACTGTTTTTT. Its translation: CASSMTGRMRKLFF.

The rearrangement uses TRBV28 and TRBJ1-5, with a weak D call TRBD1 (5 bases). Per the germline V gene, CDR1 is MDHEN and CDR2 is SYDVKM. The CDR3 covers 15 residues. V was trimmed by 4 bases and J by 6 bases, leaving 16 bases between them. CDR3 amino acids: CASSYGGGAAQPQHF. For the CDR3, the DNA is TGTGCCAGCAGTTATGGGGGAGGTGCGGCTCAGCCCCAGCATTTT.

The CDR3, as DNA: TGCGCCAGCAGCATCGGGACAGATCAGCCCCAGCATTTT. It encodes CASSIGTDQPQHF. The chain uses TRBV5-1 and TRBJ1-5; 7 bases are a match to TRBD1. This CDR3 is built from 13 residues. With 4 bases clipped from V and 5 bases from J, the junction kept 3 bases outside the gene matches. Per the germline V gene, CDR1 is SGHRS and CDR2 is YFSETQ. The full variable domain, in which reference TRBV5-1 and TRBJ1-5 provide the parts outside the CDR3, is KAGVTQTPRYLIKTRGQQVTLSCSPISGHRSVSWYQQTPGQGLQFLFEYFSETQRNKGNFPGRFSGRQFSNSRSEMNVSTLELGDSALYLCASSIGTDQPQHFGDGTRLSIL.

The V call is TRBV2, the J call TRBJ1-2; possible D gene TRBD1, 5 bases. The germline V and J ends were trimmed by 2 bases and 5 bases, with 18 bases remaining between them. Germline loops: CDR1 SNHLY, CDR2 FYNNEI. This CDR3 has 16 amino acids. As DNA, the CDR3 is TGTGCCAGCAGTGAATCGATCGTGGTTCGGGGGTATGGCTACACCTTC. Amino acids: CASSESIVVRGYGYTF.

This chain uses TRBV28 with TRBJ1-2; possibly TRBD1 for D (5 bases). Germline assignment: CDR1 MDHEN and CDR2 SYDVKM. With 7 bases removed from V and 4 bases from J, the gap between germline ends came to 19 bases. This CDR3 is 15 amino acids long. CDR3 protein: CASIAGGEGGYGYTF. In DNA, the CDR3 is TGTGCCAGCATCGCGGGGGGGGAGGGTGGCTATGGCTACACCTTC.

This clone was observed a few times. This sequence joins TRBV13 and TRBJ2-4; 8 bases are a match to TRBD1. Trimming cost V 3 bases and J 7 bases; bases outside gene matches: 2. The CDR3 sequence is 13 residues long. Germline-derived CDR1 and CDR2 are PRHDT and FYEKMQ (reference sequence). Here the CDR3 reads CASSFRQGNIQYF. CDR3 DNA: TGTGCCAGCAGCTTTAGACAGGGGAACATTCAGTACTTC.

This clone was observed a few times. The chain recombines TRBV7-9 with TRBJ2-1; TRBD1 might be the D (6 bases). This CDR3 is 14 amino acids long. The germline gives CDR1 SEHNR, CDR2 FQNEAQ (reference sequence). Trimming stripped 3 bases from V and 7 bases from J, with 13 bases between. CDR3 protein: CASSLTGISNEQFF. CDR3 DNA sequence: TGTGCCAGCAGCTTGACAGGTATCAGTAATGAGCAGTTCTTC.

This chain links TRBV5-1 with TRBJ1-4; weak D call: TRBD1 (5 bases). Trimming removed 1 base at V and 8 bases at J, with 15 bases between. The germline V gene encodes CDR1 SGHRS and CDR2 YFSETQ. CDR3 length equals 15 residues. CDR3 DNA: TGCGCCAGCAGCTTGTCGGCCGGACAATCGGAAAAACTGTTTTTT. It codes for CASSLSAGQSEKLFF.

V gene TRBV15 combines with J gene TRBJ1-5; possible D gene TRBD1, 5 bases. The V end lost 2 bases, the J end lost 0 bases, and 8 bases lay between the germline ends. CDR3 size: 15 residues. In germline, CDR1 is LNHNV, CDR2 YYDKDF (reference sequence). The CDR3 DNA follows: TGTGCCACCAGCAGAAGACAGTTTAGCAATCAGCCCCAGCATTTT. It specifies CATSRRQFSNQPQHF.

This chain joins TRBV5-1 and TRBJ2-7; D unclear. The length of the CDR3 is 14 residues. The ends were cut back, 2 bases at V and 0 bases at J, with 9 bases in the middle. Germline V gene sequence: CDR1 SGHRS, CDR2 YFSETQ. The CDR3 reads CASSFGSLSYEQYF. Written as DNA, the CDR3 is TGCGCCAGCAGCTTTGGTTCACTCTCCTACGAGCAGTACTTC.

The chain couples TRBV30 to TRBJ2-7; the D gene is possibly TRBD2 (6 bases). Germline CDR1 and CDR2: GTSNPN and SVGIG (reference sequence). This CDR3 has 15 amino acids. Trimming removed 4 bases from V and 0 bases from J, with 16 bases in between. CDR3 sequence reads: CAWTPRDSSSYEQYF. Here the CDR3 DNA reads TGTGCCTGGACCCCCCGGGACTCCAGCTCCTACGAGCAGTACTTC.

The gene calls are TRBV2 and TRBJ1-5; D uncertain. CDR3 length: 12 amino acids. V lost 5 bases to trimming and J lost 0 bases, with 2 bases between them. Germline lookup yields CDR1 SNHLY and CDR2 FYNNEI. DNA of the CDR3: TGTGCCAGCAGTTATAGCAATCAGCCCCAGCATTTT. This translates into CASSYSNQPQHF.

The chain combines TRBV27 with TRBJ2-1; 10 nucleotides match TRBD2. Germline V gene sequence: CDR1 MNHEY, CDR2 SMNVEV (reference sequence). V trimming: 2 bases; J trimming: 10 bases; junction bases outside the gene matches: 8. The CDR3 is 15 residues long. The CDR3 DNA sequence: TGTGCCAGCAGTTTAAGCGGGAGGGCGTATCGAGAGCAGTTCTTC. Protein sequence: CASSLSGRAYREQFF.